This TCR beta chain was observed in a study of blood T cell repertoires in COVID-19. Turning to the study itself: There were acute and convalescent COVID-19 samples, and they came from the United States, Italy and Spain. T cells, B-cell-depleted T cells, or PBMCs supplied cDNA or gDNA.

How the authors handled the data: How many nucleated cells were present was estimated from reference gene primer amplification. Data came from immunoSEQ multiplex PCR; TCRdb stores just in-frame clones and leaves some out. The V and J calls and clone size come from that table; D and trimming were worked out from the DNA. The sample has 350,000 to 550,000 clones; 75% to 90% are singletons. Germline-derived CDR1 and CDR2 are WNHNN and SYGVQD (reference sequence). There are 13 residues in the CDR3. The V end was cut by 6 bases, the J end by 4 bases, with 11 bases between. The rearrangement links TRBV10-1 to TRBJ2-3, with D hard to call. This receptor was obtained from a woman in her twenties or thirties with acute or convalescent COVID-19. What was sequenced was peripheral blood. CDR3 nucleotides: TGCGCCAGCAGCGCGTCTCGGGCAGATACGCAGTATTTT. It translates to CASSASRADTQYF.